These T cell receptor beta chains were read from a single sample in a study of early T cells in non-severe SARS-CoV-2 infection. One entry per CDR3 protein, called by TCRdb with MiXCR from the 5' RACE reads. This sample has some 50,000 distinct CDR3 sequences, with 9% to 9.5% found just once. The sequencing sample was made of whole blood. These receptors originate from an adult who was a healthcare worker with PCR-confirmed SARS-CoV-2 infection or an uninfected control (not recorded which). The conserved cysteine and the conserved F or W are not part of the CDR3 here. Fields, in order: V gene, J gene, CDR3 protein.

V gene: TRBV30; J gene: TRBJ1-1; CDR3 protein: AWSVISRGMNTEAF
V gene: TRBV27; J gene: TRBJ2-6; CDR3 protein: ASSGGGSSGANVLT
V gene: TRBV29-1; J gene: TRBJ1-1; CDR3 protein: SARTGSSMNTEAF
V gene: TRBV7-2; J gene: TRBJ2-2; CDR3 protein: ASSKGWNTGELF
V gene: TRBV6-2/TRBV6-3; J gene: TRBJ2-7; CDR3 protein: ASSGLAGESYEQY
V gene: TRBV6-5; J gene: TRBJ1-1; CDR3 protein: ASSYSVLGMNTEAF
V gene: TRBV27; J gene: TRBJ1-2; CDR3 protein: ASWDRANYGYT
V gene: TRBV30; J gene: TRBJ1-2; CDR3 protein: AWRDETGFGYT
V gene: TRBV12-3/TRBV12-4; J gene: TRBJ2-5; CDR3 protein: ASSSSVTQY
V gene: TRBV10-1; J gene: TRBJ2-7; CDR3 protein: ASSEEGGNLFHEQY
V gene: TRBV20-1; J gene: TRBJ2-1; CDR3 protein: SARPYNEQF
V gene: TRBV6-6; J gene: TRBJ2-3; CDR3 protein: ASKSGGAGDTQY
V gene: TRBV20-1; J gene: TRBJ1-6; CDR3 protein: SARRDRGLH
V gene: TRBV5-4; J gene: TRBJ2-1; CDR3 protein: ASSPGTFSYNEQF
V gene: TRBV28; J gene: TRBJ1-4; CDR3 protein: ASSLRHWGEKLF
V gene: TRBV7-9; J gene: TRBJ1-4; CDR3 protein: ASSDLRQGTFADEKLF
V gene: TRBV6-6; J gene: TRBJ2-7; CDR3 protein: TTGGYDGEQY
V gene: TRBV5-1; J gene: TRBJ2-7; CDR3 protein: ASSLAVGPYEQY
V gene: TRBV6-1; J gene: TRBJ2-3; CDR3 protein: ASAGQGSDTQY
V gene: TRBV7-3; J gene: TRBJ1-4; CDR3 protein: ASSPMSGQGEKLF
V gene: TRBV27; J gene: TRBJ1-6; CDR3 protein: ASSRQAQYSPLH
V gene: TRBV10-3; J gene: TRBJ1-1; CDR3 protein: AISASGGNTEAF
V gene: TRBV10-1; J gene: TRBJ2-5; CDR3 protein: ASSGDPGATQY
V gene: TRBV7-2; J gene: TRBJ2-3; CDR3 protein: ASSPRLVITDTQY
V gene: TRBV10-3; J gene: TRBJ1-1; CDR3 protein: AISESVGMNTEAF
V gene: TRBV6-1; J gene: TRBJ2-3; CDR3 protein: ASSETRDHLTDTQY
V gene: TRBV7-3; J gene: TRBJ2-3; CDR3 protein: ASSPTGGGTDTQY
V gene: TRBV5-1; J gene: TRBJ2-7; CDR3 protein: ASSLVGREYEQY
V gene: TRBV20-1; J gene: TRBJ2-5; CDR3 protein: SAGRTSGRQETQY
V gene: TRBV7-9; J gene: TRBJ2-1; CDR3 protein: ASSLVLAGEIDEQF
V gene: TRBV5-1; J gene: TRBJ1-2; CDR3 protein: ASSSNRVLYGYT
V gene: TRBV2; J gene: TRBJ2-7; CDR3 protein: ASSLRSGVIEQY
V gene: TRBV27; J gene: TRBJ2-7; CDR3 protein: ASSARGGAYEQY
V gene: TRBV20-1; J gene: TRBJ1-2; CDR3 protein: SAPQLPGQENGYT
V gene: TRBV7-2; J gene: TRBJ2-7; CDR3 protein: ASTDRQYEQY
V gene: TRBV30; J gene: TRBJ1-6; CDR3 protein: AWAGTGTVPLH
V gene: TRBV11-2; J gene: TRBJ1-1; CDR3 protein: ASSLGGGRNTEAF
V gene: TRBV10-1; J gene: TRBJ2-2; CDR3 protein: ASSDSPGLTGELF
V gene: TRBV19; J gene: TRBJ1-5; CDR3 protein: ASSIGGQGQPQH
V gene: TRBV19; J gene: TRBJ2-7; CDR3 protein: ASSILASSLNEQY
V gene: TRBV10-3; J gene: TRBJ2-7; CDR3 protein: AISFASGSYEQY
V gene: TRBV29-1; J gene: TRBJ2-3; CDR3 protein: SVDAGSTDTQY
V gene: TRBV19; J gene: TRBJ2-7; CDR3 protein: ASRITGGLPYEQY
V gene: TRBV6-1; J gene: TRBJ1-1; CDR3 protein: ASRDRDWNTEAF
V gene: TRBV2; J gene: TRBJ2-3; CDR3 protein: ASSGYRGTQY
V gene: TRBV4-3; J gene: TRBJ1-5; CDR3 protein: ASSFGDQPQH
V gene: TRBV5-6; J gene: TRBJ2-2; CDR3 protein: ASSLVANTGELF
V gene: TRBV3-1; J gene: TRBJ2-3; CDR3 protein: ASSRQSDADTQY
V gene: TRBV7-2; J gene: TRBJ2-3; CDR3 protein: ASSPRREGLDTQY